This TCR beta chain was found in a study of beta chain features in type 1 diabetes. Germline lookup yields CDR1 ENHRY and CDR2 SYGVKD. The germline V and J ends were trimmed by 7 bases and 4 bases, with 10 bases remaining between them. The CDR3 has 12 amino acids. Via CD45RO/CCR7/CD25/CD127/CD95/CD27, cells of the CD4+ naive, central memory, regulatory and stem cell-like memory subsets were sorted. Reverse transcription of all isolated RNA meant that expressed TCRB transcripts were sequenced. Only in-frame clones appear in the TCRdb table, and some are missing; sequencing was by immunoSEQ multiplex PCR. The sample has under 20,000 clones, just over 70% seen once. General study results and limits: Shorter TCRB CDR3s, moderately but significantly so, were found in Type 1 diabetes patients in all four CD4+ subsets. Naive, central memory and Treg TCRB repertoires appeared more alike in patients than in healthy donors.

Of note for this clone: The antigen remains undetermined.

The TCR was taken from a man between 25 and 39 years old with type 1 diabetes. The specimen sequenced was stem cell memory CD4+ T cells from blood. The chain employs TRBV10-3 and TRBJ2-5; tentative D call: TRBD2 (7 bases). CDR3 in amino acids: CAIKGEGETQYF. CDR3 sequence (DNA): TGTGCCATCAAGGGGGAGGGAGAGACCCAGTACTTC.